This TCR beta chain was recovered during a study of control samples from healthy donors and cancer patients. Sequenced by immunoSEQ multiplex PCR; TCRdb stores in-frame clones only, minus some. In the table there are about 150,000 clones, approximately 96% of which are singletons. The ends were cut back, 1 base at V and 3 bases at J, with 8 bases in the middle. The CDR3 spans 14 residues. In germline, CDR1 is SGHAT, CDR2 FQNNGV. The source of this sequence is a man aged 40-55 years in good health. V is TRBV11-2 and J is TRBJ2-3, with unresolved D. Sequenced input: blood. DNA for the CDR3: TGTGCCAGCAGCTTAGGCCTCGAGACAGATACGCAGTATTTT. Its translation: CASSLGLETDTQYF.